The clone carrying this TCR beta chain was observed a few times. Its cognate antigen is unknown. The data stem from a study of cytomegalovirus exposure and HLA in healthy donors. Study at large: Previous work identified 120 million or so unique TCR beta sequences from about 179 million T cells. Overall study findings and caveats: Reportedly, HLA-A and HLA-B alleles of most subjects were accurately predicted from TCR beta. Sequencing likely caused a cluster of highly shared sequence variants.

PCR involved 60 Vbeta and 13 Jbeta primers. The table came from immunoSEQ multiplex PCR; TCRdb's copy has only in-frame clones and leaves some out. The sample contains 45,000 to 65,000 clones, roughly 80% of which appear only once. The TCR was taken from a woman in her forties in good health and CMV-seropositive. Sequenced material: PBMCs.

The CDR3: CASSRTVGLYEQYF. The DNA for the CDR3 is TGTGCCAGCAGTAGGACTGTTGGACTCTACGAGCAGTACTTC. The chain combines TRBV2 with TRBJ2-7, with a possible D match to TRBD2 (5 bases). V lost 5 bases and J lost 3, with 14 bases in between. Per the germline V gene, CDR1 is SNHLY and CDR2 is FYNNEI. There are 14 residues in the CDR3.